The present T cell receptor beta chain was sequenced within a study of blood T cell repertoires in COVID-19. About the research overall: Samples came from the United States, Italy and Spain, spanning acute and convalescent COVID-19.

Profiled with immunoSEQ multiplex PCR; TCRdb holds only in-frame clones, not every one. This sample has 90,000 to 95,000 clones; around 88% occur once, and the top ten carry about 7.6%. Unmatched junction bases numbered 19, after V lost 4 bases and J lost 6 bases. CDR1 and CDR2 (germline): SQVTM, ANQGSEA. The CDR3 runs 17 residues. The chain carries TRBV29-1 and TRBJ2-7; 9 bases map to TRBD1. The sequence derives from a woman in her seventies with acute or convalescent COVID-19. The sequenced material came from peripheral blood. CDR3 DNA sequence: TGCAGCGTTGCCAACATACGGTCGGGACAGGGAAAGCGCGAGCAGTACTTC. It specifies CSVANIRSGQGKREQYF.